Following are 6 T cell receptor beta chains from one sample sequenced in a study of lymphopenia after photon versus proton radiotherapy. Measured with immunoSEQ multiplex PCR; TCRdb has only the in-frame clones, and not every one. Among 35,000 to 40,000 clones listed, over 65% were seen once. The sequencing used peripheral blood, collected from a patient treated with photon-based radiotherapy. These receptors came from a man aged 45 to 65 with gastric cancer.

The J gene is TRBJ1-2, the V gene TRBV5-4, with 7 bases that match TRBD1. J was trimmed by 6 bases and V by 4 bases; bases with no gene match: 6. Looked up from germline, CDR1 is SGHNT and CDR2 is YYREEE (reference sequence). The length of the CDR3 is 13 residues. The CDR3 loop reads CASSQQGSDGYTF. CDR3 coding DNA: TGTGCCAGCAGCCAACAGGGGTCTGATGGCTACACCTTC.

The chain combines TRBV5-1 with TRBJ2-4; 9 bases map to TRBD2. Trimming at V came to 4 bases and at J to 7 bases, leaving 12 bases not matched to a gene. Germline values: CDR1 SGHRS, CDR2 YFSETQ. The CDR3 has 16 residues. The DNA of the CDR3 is TGCGCCAGCAGCCCCGGGACTAGCCCGATGAAGAACATTCAGTACTTC. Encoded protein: CASSPGTSPMKNIQYF.

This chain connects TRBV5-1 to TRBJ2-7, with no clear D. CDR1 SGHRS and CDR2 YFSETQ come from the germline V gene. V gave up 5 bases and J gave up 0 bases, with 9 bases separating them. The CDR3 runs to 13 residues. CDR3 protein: CASRNVSSYEQYF. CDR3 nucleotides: TGCGCCAGCAGAAACGTGAGCTCCTACGAGCAGTACTTC.

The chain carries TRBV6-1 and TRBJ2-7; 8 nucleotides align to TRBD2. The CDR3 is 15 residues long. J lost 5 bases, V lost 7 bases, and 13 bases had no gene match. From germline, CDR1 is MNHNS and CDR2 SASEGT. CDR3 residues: CASTKLAGSLNEQYF. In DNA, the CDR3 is TGTGCCAGCACCAAATTAGCGGGAAGTCTTAACGAGCAGTACTTC.

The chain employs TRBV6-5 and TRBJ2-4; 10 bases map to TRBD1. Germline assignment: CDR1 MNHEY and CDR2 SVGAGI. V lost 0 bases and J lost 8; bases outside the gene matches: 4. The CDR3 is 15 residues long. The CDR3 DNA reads TGTGCCAGCAGTTACTCCGGGGACAGGGGCCACATTCAGTACTTC. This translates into CASSYSGDRGHIQYF.

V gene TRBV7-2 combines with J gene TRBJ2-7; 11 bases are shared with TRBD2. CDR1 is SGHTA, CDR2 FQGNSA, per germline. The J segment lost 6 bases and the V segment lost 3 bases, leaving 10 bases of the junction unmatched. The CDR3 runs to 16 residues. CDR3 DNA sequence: TGTGCCAGCAGCTTGTCGCTAGCGGGAGGTCGTTCCGAGCAGTACTTC. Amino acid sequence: CASSLSLAGGRSEQYF.